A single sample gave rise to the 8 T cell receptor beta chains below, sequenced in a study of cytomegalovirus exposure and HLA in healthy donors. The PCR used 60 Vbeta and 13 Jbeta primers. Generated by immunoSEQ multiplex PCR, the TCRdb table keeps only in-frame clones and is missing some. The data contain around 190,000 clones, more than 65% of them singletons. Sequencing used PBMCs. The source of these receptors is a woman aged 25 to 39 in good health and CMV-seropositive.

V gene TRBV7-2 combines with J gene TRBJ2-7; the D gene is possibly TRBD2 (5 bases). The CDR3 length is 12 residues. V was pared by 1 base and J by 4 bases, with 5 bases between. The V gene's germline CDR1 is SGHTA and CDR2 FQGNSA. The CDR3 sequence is CASSLGTYEQYF. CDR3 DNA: TGTGCCAGCAGCTTAGGGACTTACGAGCAGTACTTC.

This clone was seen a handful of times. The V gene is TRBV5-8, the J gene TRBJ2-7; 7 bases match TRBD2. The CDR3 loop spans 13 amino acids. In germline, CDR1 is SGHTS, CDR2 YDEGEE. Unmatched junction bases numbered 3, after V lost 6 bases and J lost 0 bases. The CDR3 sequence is CASTGRSSYEQYF. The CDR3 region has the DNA TGTGCCAGCACCGGGAGGAGCTCCTACGAGCAGTACTTC. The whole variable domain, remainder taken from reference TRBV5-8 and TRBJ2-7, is EAGVTQSPTHLIKTRGQQATLRCSPISGHTSVYWYQQALGLGLQFLLWYDEGEERNRGNFPPRFSGRQFPNYSSELNVNALELEDSALYLCASTGRSSYEQYFGPGTRLTVT.

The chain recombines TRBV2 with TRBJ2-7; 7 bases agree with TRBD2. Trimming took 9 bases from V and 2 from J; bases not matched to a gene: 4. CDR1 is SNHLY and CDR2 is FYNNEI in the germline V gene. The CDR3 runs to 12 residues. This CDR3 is CASQRDTYEQYF. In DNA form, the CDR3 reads TGTGCCAGTCAGCGGGATACCTACGAGCAGTACTTC.

The CDR3 protein is CASSVSGTSTDTQYF. The CDR3 DNA is TGCGCCAGCAGTGTTTCAGGGACTAGCACAGATACGCAGTATTTT. This chain connects TRBV10-2 to TRBJ2-3, with D possibly TRBD2 on 6 matching bases. Germline-derived CDR1 and CDR2 are WSHSY and SAAADI. V shed 4 bases and J shed 0 bases, with 11 bases lying between them. This CDR3 is 15 amino acids long.

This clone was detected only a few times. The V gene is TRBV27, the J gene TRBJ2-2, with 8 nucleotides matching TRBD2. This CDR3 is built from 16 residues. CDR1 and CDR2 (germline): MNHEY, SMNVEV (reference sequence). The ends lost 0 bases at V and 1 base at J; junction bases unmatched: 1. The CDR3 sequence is CASSLSSGRNTGELFF. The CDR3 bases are TGTGCCAGCAGTTTATCCAGCGGGAGGAACACCGGGGAGCTGTTTTTT.

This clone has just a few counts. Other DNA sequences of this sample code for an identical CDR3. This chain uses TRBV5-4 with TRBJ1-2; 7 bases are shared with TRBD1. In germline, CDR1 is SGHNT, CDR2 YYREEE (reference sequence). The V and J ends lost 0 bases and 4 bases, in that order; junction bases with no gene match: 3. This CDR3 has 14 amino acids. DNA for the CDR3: TGTGCCAGCAGCTTGGACAGGGGAGGCTATGGCTACACCTTC. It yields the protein CASSLDRGGYGYTF.

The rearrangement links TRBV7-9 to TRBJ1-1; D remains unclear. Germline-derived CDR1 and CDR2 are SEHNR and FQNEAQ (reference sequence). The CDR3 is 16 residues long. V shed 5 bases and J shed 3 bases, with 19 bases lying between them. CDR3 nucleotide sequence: TGTGCCAGCAGCCCGCGCAGAAGGGAGAGAGACACTGAAGCTTTCTTT. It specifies CASSPRRRERDTEAFF.

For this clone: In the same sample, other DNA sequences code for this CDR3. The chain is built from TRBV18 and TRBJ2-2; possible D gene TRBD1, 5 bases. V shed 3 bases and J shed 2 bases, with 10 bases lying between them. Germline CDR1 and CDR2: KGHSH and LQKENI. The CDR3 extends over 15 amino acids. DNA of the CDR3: TGTGCCAGCTCACCGGGGCAGGTTAACACCGGGGAGCTGTTTTTT. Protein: CASSPGQVNTGELFF.